This is a list of T cell receptor beta chains from one sample in a study of human T cells and chemical hapten exposure. Via MiXCR, TCRdb re-called the RACE reads, giving one row per CDR3 protein. The profile covers about 82,000 distinct CDR3 sequences, with 6.6% appearing a single time and about 1.5% taken by the ten largest. Sequences were derived from whole blood, sampled in connection with sensitization to the hapten diphenylcyclopropenone (DPC). The receptors shown here come from a woman aged 25-40 years with alopecia areata. Some clones in this sample may be carry-over from other donors' samples. CDR3s include the opening cysteine and the closing phenylalanine or tryptophan. The D gene is left open where the match is weak. Clone size is not always given. Where it is, it says once, few, many or a class for expanded clones.

J gene: TRBJ1-4
D gene: -
clone size: -
V gene: TRBV25-1
CDR3 protein: CASSEYEKLFF
CDR3 DNA: TGTGCCAGCAGTGAATACGAAAAACTGTTTTTT

J gene: TRBJ1-1
D gene: -
clone size: -
V gene: TRBV5-1
CDR3 protein: CASSSQAMNTEAFF
CDR3 DNA: TGCGCCAGCAGCTCCCAGGCCATGAACACTGAAGCTTTCTTT

J gene: TRBJ1-5
D gene: -
clone size: -
V gene: TRBV12-3/TRBV12-4
CDR3 protein: CASSMTVSNQPQNF
CDR3 DNA: TGTGCCAGCAGTATGACAGTTAGCAATCAGCCCCAGAATTTT

J gene: TRBJ1-4
D gene: -
clone size: few
V gene: TRBV12-3/TRBV12-4
CDR3 protein: CASSLRGFYEKLFF
CDR3 DNA: TGTGCCAGCAGTTTAAGGGGGTTTTACGAAAAACTGTTTTTT

J gene: TRBJ1-1
D gene: TRBD1
clone size: -
V gene: TRBV19
CDR3 protein: CATSQGRNTEAFF
CDR3 DNA: TGTGCCACCTCACAGGGGCGGAACACTGAAGCTTTCTTT

J gene: TRBJ2-7
D gene: -
clone size: many
V gene: TRBV20-1
CDR3 protein: CSAEGKRDEQYF
CDR3 DNA: TGCAGTGCGGAGGGAAAGAGGGACGAGCAGTACTTC

J gene: TRBJ2-7
D gene: -
clone size: many
V gene: TRBV9
CDR3 protein: CASSHRGGEEYEQYF
CDR3 DNA: TGTGCCAGCAGCCACCGTGGGGGCGAAGAGTACGAGCAGTACTTC

J gene: TRBJ1-1
D gene: -
clone size: -
V gene: TRBV30
CDR3 protein: CAWRAFGTEAFF
CDR3 DNA: TGTGCCTGGAGAGCCTTCGGCACTGAAGCTTTCTTT

J gene: TRBJ1-1
D gene: -
clone size: few
V gene: TRBV19
CDR3 protein: CASNGGQAGTEAFF
CDR3 DNA: TGTGCCAGTAACGGCGGGCAAGCTGGCACTGAAGCTTTCTTT

J gene: TRBJ2-3
D gene: TRBD2
clone size: -
V gene: TRBV30
CDR3 protein: CAWSDPVRGGPTDTQYF
CDR3 DNA: TGTGCCTGGAGTGACCCGGTCCGGGGGGGCCCCACAGATACGCAGTATTTT

J gene: TRBJ1-1
D gene: -
clone size: -
V gene: TRBV5-6
CDR3 protein: CASSVGLKNTEAFF
CDR3 DNA: TGTGCCAGCAGCGTAGGACTGAAGAACACTGAAGCTTTCTTT

J gene: TRBJ2-7
D gene: -
clone size: -
V gene: TRBV29-1
CDR3 protein: CSDPREQYF
CDR3 DNA: TGCAGCGACCCCCGGGAGCAGTACTTC

J gene: TRBJ2-3
D gene: TRBD2
clone size: medium-sized
V gene: TRBV20-1
CDR3 protein: CSARGPRLAGTDTQYF
CDR3 DNA: TGCAGTGCTAGAGGGCCGAGACTAGCGGGGACAGATACGCAGTATTTT

J gene: TRBJ1-1
D gene: -
clone size: few
V gene: TRBV27
CDR3 protein: CASSLYWRNTEAFF
CDR3 DNA: TGTGCCAGCAGTTTATACTGGCGAAACACTGAAGCTTTCTTT

J gene: TRBJ2-1
D gene: TRBD2
clone size: -
V gene: TRBV5-1
CDR3 protein: CASSLGGTSGGYNEQFF
CDR3 DNA: TGCGCCAGCAGCTTGGGGGGGACTAGCGGGGGTTACAATGAGCAGTTCTTC

J gene: TRBJ1-2
D gene: -
clone size: many
V gene: TRBV20-1
CDR3 protein: CSARPPGYGYTF
CDR3 DNA: TGCAGTGCTAGACCCCCGGGCTATGGCTACACCTTC

J gene: TRBJ2-7
D gene: TRBD1
clone size: many
V gene: TRBV29-1
CDR3 protein: CSVELNDRDRNIYEQYF
CDR3 DNA: TGCAGCGTTGAATTGAATGACCGGGACAGAAACATCTACGAGCAGTACTTC

J gene: TRBJ1-2
D gene: -
clone size: few
V gene: TRBV29-1
CDR3 protein: CSVGGDYGYTF
CDR3 DNA: TGCAGCGTCGGAGGGGACTATGGCTACACCTTC

J gene: TRBJ2-5
D gene: -
clone size: few
V gene: TRBV29-1
CDR3 protein: CSVDGGVSQETQYF
CDR3 DNA: TGCAGCGTTGACGGAGGGGTGAGCCAAGAGACCCAGTACTTC

J gene: TRBJ2-3
D gene: -
clone size: many
V gene: TRBV29-1
CDR3 protein: CSVCEGTDTQYF
CDR3 DNA: TGCAGCGTCTGCGAGGGGACAGATACGCAGTATTTT

J gene: TRBJ2-7
D gene: TRBD2
clone size: many
V gene: TRBV20-1
CDR3 protein: CSAVSPSGGASYEQYF
CDR3 DNA: TGCAGTGCTGTATCCCCTAGCGGGGGGGCGTCCTACGAGCAGTACTTC

J gene: TRBJ2-3
D gene: -
clone size: few
V gene: TRBV30
CDR3 protein: CAWLRLADRLGDTQYF
CDR3 DNA: TGTGCCTGGCTGCGGCTAGCGGACAGGTTGGGAGATACGCAGTATTTT

J gene: TRBJ2-7
D gene: -
clone size: many
V gene: TRBV5-1
CDR3 protein: CASSLYFRNYEQYF
CDR3 DNA: TGCGCCAGCAGCTTGTATTTTCGGAACTACGAGCAGTACTTC

J gene: TRBJ1-1
D gene: -
clone size: -
V gene: TRBV7-2
CDR3 protein: CASSRGRILNTEAFF
CDR3 DNA: TGTGCCAGCAGCCGCGGACGGATCTTGAACACTGAAGCTTTCTTT

J gene: TRBJ1-5
D gene: -
clone size: few
V gene: TRBV9
CDR3 protein: CASGGGEGNQPQHF
CDR3 DNA: TGTGCCAGCGGCGGGGGGGAAGGCAATCAGCCCCAGCATTTT

J gene: TRBJ1-3
D gene: -
clone size: -
V gene: TRBV30
CDR3 protein: CAWSYEDTIYF
CDR3 DNA: TGTGCCTGGAGTTACGAGGACACCATATATTTT

J gene: TRBJ1-6
D gene: -
clone size: few
V gene: TRBV20-1
CDR3 protein: CSATLGVDSPLHF
CDR3 DNA: TGCAGTGCCACCCTAGGGGTGGATTCACCCCTCCACTTT

J gene: TRBJ2-5
D gene: -
clone size: -
V gene: TRBV27
CDR3 protein: CASGNRVRETQYF
CDR3 DNA: TGTGCCAGCGGAAACAGGGTCAGAGAGACCCAGTACTTC

J gene: TRBJ2-7
D gene: -
clone size: many
V gene: TRBV5-1
CDR3 protein: CASSWDKSYEQYF
CDR3 DNA: TGCGCCAGCAGCTGGGACAAATCCTACGAGCAGTACTTC

J gene: TRBJ1-5
D gene: -
clone size: many
V gene: TRBV6-5
CDR3 protein: CASWEGGSNQPQHF
CDR3 DNA: TGTGCCAGCTGGGAAGGGGGTTCCAATCAGCCCCAGCATTTT

J gene: TRBJ2-3
D gene: -
clone size: many
V gene: TRBV20-1
CDR3 protein: CSASRPGASTDTQYF
CDR3 DNA: TGCAGTGCTAGTCGGCCGGGGGCTAGCACAGATACGCAGTATTTT

J gene: TRBJ1-1
D gene: -
clone size: many
V gene: TRBV29-1
CDR3 protein: CSVVRGAEAFF
CDR3 DNA: TGCAGCGTGGTCAGGGGCGCTGAAGCTTTCTTT

J gene: TRBJ2-7
D gene: -
clone size: many
V gene: TRBV3-1
CDR3 protein: CASSQVTDPDLYEQYF
CDR3 DNA: TGTGCCAGCAGCCAAGTAACGGACCCTGACCTGTACGAGCAGTACTTC

J gene: TRBJ2-3
D gene: -
clone size: many
V gene: TRBV5-1
CDR3 protein: CASSWQARGTDTQYF
CDR3 DNA: TGCGCCAGCAGCTGGCAGGCGCGAGGCACAGATACGCAGTATTTT

J gene: TRBJ2-3
D gene: -
clone size: many
V gene: TRBV5-1
CDR3 protein: CASSLVSDTQYF
CDR3 DNA: TGCGCCAGCAGCTTGGTATCAGATACGCAGTATTTT

J gene: TRBJ1-2
D gene: -
clone size: few
V gene: TRBV30
CDR3 protein: CAWSGDLGYGYTF
CDR3 DNA: TGTGCCTGGTCAGGGGACCTGGGATATGGCTACACCTTC

J gene: TRBJ2-3
D gene: -
clone size: -
V gene: TRBV24-1
CDR3 protein: CATSDPARTVTDTQYF
CDR3 DNA: TGTGCCACCAGTGATCCGGCGCGGACAGTCACAGATACGCAGTATTTT

J gene: TRBJ2-3
D gene: -
clone size: few
V gene: TRBV9
CDR3 protein: CASSFDRDTQYF
CDR3 DNA: TGTGCCAGCAGTTTCGATAGGGATACGCAGTATTTT

J gene: TRBJ1-2
D gene: TRBD1
clone size: few
V gene: TRBV3-1
CDR3 protein: CASSRQGANGYTF
CDR3 DNA: TGTGCCAGCAGCCGACAGGGGGCAAATGGCTACACCTTC

J gene: TRBJ2-7
D gene: -
clone size: -
V gene: TRBV30
CDR3 protein: CAWSGEVPYEQYF
CDR3 DNA: TGTGCCTGGTCGGGAGAAGTACCCTACGAGCAGTACTTC

J gene: TRBJ2-3
D gene: TRBD2
clone size: few
V gene: TRBV11-3
CDR3 protein: CASSLAAGTSGTDTQYF
CDR3 DNA: TGTGCCAGCAGCTTAGCCGCCGGGACTAGCGGCACAGATACGCAGTATTTT

J gene: TRBJ2-5
D gene: -
clone size: many
V gene: TRBV12-2
CDR3 protein: CASRSSGQETQYF
CDR3 DNA: TGTGCCAGCAGGTCTAGCGGCCAAGAGACCCAGTACTTC

J gene: TRBJ1-4
D gene: -
clone size: many
V gene: TRBV20-1
CDR3 protein: CSAPKGASEKLFF
CDR3 DNA: TGCAGTGCTCCAAAAGGGGCGAGTGAAAAACTGTTTTTT

J gene: TRBJ2-3
D gene: -
clone size: many
V gene: TRBV12-3/TRBV12-4
CDR3 protein: CASSLWGPTDTQYF
CDR3 DNA: TGTGCCAGCAGTTTATGGGGGCCCACAGATACGCAGTATTTT

J gene: TRBJ2-3
D gene: TRBD1
clone size: -
V gene: TRBV5-1
CDR3 protein: CASSGDRAPTDTQYF
CDR3 DNA: TGCGCCAGCAGCGGGGACAGGGCACCCACAGATACGCAGTATTTT

J gene: TRBJ1-1
D gene: -
clone size: many
V gene: TRBV27
CDR3 protein: CASSPRFSNRAFNTEAFF
CDR3 DNA: TGTGCCAGCAGTCCACGCTTTTCTAACAGGGCATTTAACACTGAAGCTTTCTTT

J gene: TRBJ2-7
D gene: -
clone size: few
V gene: TRBV27
CDR3 protein: CASSFRRLESYEQYF
CDR3 DNA: TGTGCCAGCAGTTTCCGCCGACTAGAATCCTACGAGCAGTACTTC

J gene: TRBJ2-1
D gene: -
clone size: -
V gene: TRBV7-9
CDR3 protein: CASNTVGTYNEQFF
CDR3 DNA: TGTGCCAGCAACACAGTCGGAACCTACAATGAGCAGTTCTTC

J gene: TRBJ2-2
D gene: -
clone size: many
V gene: TRBV12-3/TRBV12-4
CDR3 protein: CASTPLARANTGELFF
CDR3 DNA: TGTGCCAGCACCCCTTTGGCCCGGGCAAACACCGGGGAGCTGTTTTTT

J gene: TRBJ1-2
D gene: -
clone size: many
V gene: TRBV5-1
CDR3 protein: CASSLGARGYTF
CDR3 DNA: TGCGCCAGCAGCTTGGGGGCGAGGGGCTACACCTTC

J gene: TRBJ2-3
D gene: TRBD2
clone size: few
V gene: TRBV12-3/TRBV12-4
CDR3 protein: CASTLGLAGPDTQYF
CDR3 DNA: TGTGCCAGCACCCTTGGACTAGCGGGGCCAGATACGCAGTATTTT

J gene: TRBJ1-1
D gene: -
clone size: -
V gene: TRBV20-1
CDR3 protein: CSVKRSNTEAFF
CDR3 DNA: TGCAGTGTTAAGAGGAGCAACACTGAAGCTTTCTTT

J gene: TRBJ2-5
D gene: -
clone size: few
V gene: TRBV5-1
CDR3 protein: CASSLSGRYQETQYF
CDR3 DNA: TGCGCCAGCAGCTTGTCTGGCCGATATCAAGAGACCCAGTACTTC

J gene: TRBJ1-3
D gene: -
clone size: few
V gene: TRBV11-2
CDR3 protein: CASSLVDSGNTIYF
CDR3 DNA: TGTGCCAGCAGCTTAGTTGATTCTGGAAACACCATATATTTT